These 23 T cell receptor beta chains came from one sample sequenced in a study of human T cells and chemical hapten exposure. The time point: patch test 1, 2 weeks after DPC sensitization. Treatment here: therapeutic diphenylcyclopropenone sensitization with weekly scalp DPC. Via MiXCR, TCRdb re-called the RACE reads, giving one row per CDR3 protein. The data show around 110,000 distinct CDR3 sequences, with about 12% seen just once and approximately 1.5% held by the top ten. The sequencing used whole blood, collected in connection with sensitization to the hapten diphenylcyclopropenone (DPC). The receptors derive from a woman in her fifties or sixties with alopecia areata. Some clones in this sample may be carry-over from other donors' samples.

Ten or more counts support this clonotype. The genes are TRBV7-9 and TRBJ1-6; D call uncertain. The CDR3 has 14 amino acids. Germline CDR1 is SEHNR and CDR2 is FQNEAQ (reference sequence). V shed 1 base and J shed 7 bases, with 8 bases lying between them. Here the CDR3 DNA reads TGTGCCAGCAGCTTAGAACAGTACAATTCACCCCTCCACTTT. Translated: CASSLEQYNSPLHF.

This clonotype came up many times. The chain employs TRBV7-6 and TRBJ2-7; D tentatively fits TRBD1 or TRBD2 (6 bases each). The CDR3 sequence is 16 residues long. Germline lookup yields CDR1 SGHVS and CDR2 FNYEAQ. Trimming took off 5 bases at V and 0 bases at J, with 17 bases between the two ends. The CDR3 loop reads CASSPFLRGASYEQYF. CDR3 coding DNA: TGTGCCAGCAGCCCTTTTCTAAGGGGGGCCTCCTACGAGCAGTACTTC.

In this sample, this clonotype turned up many times. This chain connects TRBV29-1 to TRBJ2-5, with D possibly TRBD2 on 6 matching bases. CDR3 length: 12 amino acids. The V end lost 4 bases, the J end lost 0 bases, and 6 bases lay between the germline ends. Germline assignment: CDR1 SQVTM and CDR2 ANQGSEA. CDR3 protein: CSVGGDQETQYF. CDR3 sequence (DNA): TGCAGCGTTGGCGGGGACCAAGAGACCCAGTACTTC.

This clonotype has ten or more counts. The chain links TRBV20-1 to TRBJ2-7; D is possibly TRBD1 or TRBD2 (5 bases each). Germline V CDR1 and CDR2: DFQATT, SNEGSKA (reference sequence). Trimming removed 3 bases from V and 3 bases from J, with 12 bases in between. CDR3 size: 13 residues. CDR3 protein: CSARPGRIYEQYF. The CDR3 coding sequence is TGCAGTGCTAGGCCGGGACGGATCTACGAGCAGTACTTC.

This clonotype was detected a few times. The chain has TRBV6-5 and TRBJ1-6; D is unresolved. V lost 2 bases and J 6 bases, leaving 11 bases between the germline ends. CDR1 and CDR2 (germline): MNHEY, SVGAGI. The CDR3 runs 15 residues. In nucleotides, the CDR3 is TGTGCCAGCAGTTACGGCTACGTCCGTAATTCACCCCTCCACTTT. Its protein is CASSYGYVRNSPLHF.

V usage is TRBV20-1 and J usage is TRBJ1-6, with TRBD1 matching over 7 bases. CDR3 length: 15 amino acids. V lost 0 bases, J lost 9 bases, and 8 bases stayed unmatched. The germline V gene encodes CDR1 DFQATT and CDR2 SNEGSKA (reference sequence). CDR3 sequence reads: CSARDALTGRSPLHF. The CDR3 nucleotides are TGCAGTGCTAGAGATGCCCTGACAGGGCGTTCACCCCTCCACTTT.

This clonotype was recorded a few times. The chain is built from TRBV12-3 or TRBV12-4 and TRBJ1-5, with D possibly matching TRBD1 (5 bases). Trimming shortened V by 7 bases and J by 3 bases, and 7 bases separated the two germline ends. CDR3 size: 12 residues. The CDR3: CASKGYNQPQHF. The CDR3 DNA reads TGTGCCAGCAAGGGGTACAATCAGCCCCAGCATTTT.

This clonotype has just a few counts. V gene TRBV5-5 combines with J gene TRBJ1-2, with no clear D. The V gene's germline CDR1 is SGHKS and CDR2 YYEKEE (reference sequence). The CDR3 contains 14 residues. V lost 0 bases, J lost 0 bases, and 6 bases lay in between. CDR3 nucleotides: TGTGCCAGCAGCTTGGTGGCAGCTAACTATGGCTACACCTTC. The encoded protein is CASSLVAANYGYTF.

J is TRBJ2-1 and V is TRBV23-1; D possibly corresponds to TRBD2 (5 bases). TRBV23-1 is recorded as an ORF, its role being uncertain. The CDR3 totals 18 residues. V lost 4 bases to trimming and J lost 7 bases, with 26 bases between them. In DNA, the CDR3 is TGCGCCAGCAGTCTCCCCTGCGGGCCGGGTGTAGCGTCAAATGAGCAGTTCTTC. Translation gives CASSLPCGPGVASNEQFF.

V and J are TRBV11-2 and TRBJ2-7; possibly TRBD1 or TRBD2 for D (5 bases each). Per germline, CDR1 SGHAT and CDR2 FQNNGV. V was cut by 4 bases and J by 0 bases, with 19 bases left in between. The CDR3 totals 17 residues. This CDR3 is CASSWGLQEHHSYEQYF. CDR3 DNA: TGTGCCAGCAGCTGGGGGTTACAGGAACATCACTCCTACGAGCAGTACTTC.

This clonotype was counted a few times. The chain uses TRBV14 and TRBJ1-1, with D possibly TRBD1 on 5 matching bases. CDR3 size: 13 residues. The V gene's germline CDR1 is SGHDN and CDR2 FVKESK. Trimming took 8 bases from V and 0 from J, leaving 10 bases between them. This CDR3 is CASARQMNTEAFF. CDR3 coding DNA: TGTGCCAGCGCCCGACAGATGAACACTGAAGCTTTCTTT.

The rearrangement uses TRBV7-2 and TRBJ2-2; tentative D call: TRBD2 (6 bases). V dropped 8 bases and J dropped 4 bases, with 11 bases sitting between them. This CDR3 comprises 13 residues. Germline CDR1 reads SGHTA; CDR2 reads FQGNSA. CDR3 residues: CASRDSITGELFF. The DNA for the CDR3 is TGTGCCAGCCGGGACTCTATCACCGGGGAGCTGTTTTTT.

This clonotype has more than one count but fewer than ten. This sequence joins TRBV5-1 and TRBJ2-3; 14 bases fit TRBD2. This CDR3 is built from 18 residues. CDR1 is SGHRS and CDR2 is YFSETQ in the germline V gene. Trimming removed 0 bases from V and 4 bases from J; junction bases left unmatched: 7. The CDR3 loop is CASSLAVTSGGASDTQYF. The CDR3 DNA reads as TGCGCCAGCAGCTTGGCGGTGACTAGCGGGGGGGCTTCAGATACGCAGTATTTT.

This clonotype was observed at least ten times. The chain has TRBV7-2 and TRBJ1-5; the D is unclear. The V end lost 4 bases, the J end lost 2 bases, and 6 bases lay between the germline ends. From germline, CDR1 is SGHTA and CDR2 FQGNSA. CDR3 length equals 13 residues. The DNA of the CDR3 is TGTGCCAGCAGCTCGTGGGGCAATCAGCCCCAGCATTTT. Protein product: CASSSWGNQPQHF.

The table lists this clonotype with a few counts. The genes are TRBV4-3 and TRBJ1-1; D perhaps matches TRBD1 (5 bases). V lost 1 base and J 6 bases, leaving 15 bases between the germline ends. Germline V lookup: CDR1 LGHNA, CDR2 YSLEER. This CDR3 spans 15 amino acids. CDR3 amino acids: CASSQVRQGNSEAFF. The CDR3 DNA reads TGCGCCAGCAGCCAAGTCCGGCAGGGAAACTCTGAAGCTTTCTTT.

The chain employs TRBV6-2 or TRBV6-3 and TRBJ1-5; possible D gene TRBD1, 5 bases. Germline V gene lookup returns CDR1 MNHEY and CDR2 SVGEGT. The CDR3 contains 16 residues. V was trimmed by 4 bases and J by 0 bases, leaving 13 bases between them. The CDR3, as DNA: TGTGCCAGCAGTTCTTGGGGGGAAAATAGCAATCAGCCCCAGCATTTT. Protein sequence: CASSSWGENSNQPQHF.

This clonotype was seen repeatedly, ten times or more. The chain joins TRBV7-6 to TRBJ1-1; D not resolved. V gave up 3 bases and J gave up 5 bases, with 16 bases separating them. Germline CDR1 reads SGHVS; CDR2 reads FNYEAQ. The length of the CDR3 is 15 residues. CDR3 in DNA: TGTGCCAGCAGCTTTACGACACAGCCTCTAACTGAAGCTTTCTTT. Translating it yields CASSFTTQPLTEAFF.

This clonotype was picked up many times. J is TRBJ1-4 and V is TRBV6-6; 7 bases match TRBD1. The CDR3 is 16 amino acids. Trimming cost V 5 bases and J 3 bases; bases outside gene matches: 9. Germline CDR1 is MNHNY and CDR2 is SVGAGI (reference sequence). The CDR3 DNA is TGTGCCAGCAGTAAATACCACAGGGGCTCTAATGAAAAACTGTTTTTT. Protein: CASSKYHRGSNEKLFF.

There are many counts of this clonotype. V and J are TRBV2 and TRBJ2-5; perhaps TRBD1 as D (5 bases). This CDR3 has 15 residues. Germline-derived CDR1 and CDR2 are SNHLY and FYNNEI. V was pared by 4 bases and J by 1 base, with 13 bases between. The CDR3 DNA sequence: TGTGCCAGCAGTGGGCAGGGTTTGGTCCAAGAGACCCAGTACTTC. The encoded protein is CASSGQGLVQETQYF.

The table lists this clonotype with a few counts. The CDR3 DNA sequence: TGTGCCAGCTCAGTTTACGACGAGCAGTACTTC. Translated: CASSVYDEQYF. The J gene is TRBJ2-7, the V gene TRBV18; D not certain. V shed 5 bases and J shed 5 bases, with 7 bases lying between them. This CDR3 region has 11 residues. The V gene's germline CDR1 is KGHSH and CDR2 LQKENI.

This clonotype was seen many times. The V gene is TRBV20-1, the J gene TRBJ1-4; tentative D call: TRBD1 (5 bases). The ends were cut back, 0 bases at V and 8 bases at J, with 13 bases in the middle. The CDR3 is 14 residues long. Germline V lookup: CDR1 DFQATT, CDR2 SNEGSKA (reference sequence). The CDR3 DNA follows: TGCAGTGCTAGAGATCCAGGGTCGACCGAAAAACTGTTTTTT. Translation gives CSARDPGSTEKLFF.

In this sample, this clonotype turned up many times. V gene TRBV6-6 combines with J gene TRBJ2-5; a weak D match, TRBD2 (6 bases). The CDR3 extends over 14 amino acids. The V gene's germline CDR1 is MNHNY and CDR2 SVGAGI (reference sequence). V lost 2 bases to trimming and J lost 5 bases, with 12 bases between them. The CDR3: CASSYGQSGETQYF. The CDR3 nucleotides read TGTGCCAGCAGTTACGGACAAAGCGGGGAGACCCAGTACTTC.

V gene TRBV28 combines with J gene TRBJ1-1; TRBD1 is a possible D gene (6 bases). V was cut by 2 bases and J by 2 bases, with 12 bases left in between. The CDR3 loop spans 15 amino acids. Germline assignment: CDR1 MDHEN and CDR2 SYDVKM. DNA of the CDR3: TGTGCCAGCAGTTTAACGACAGGCCCCAACACTGAAGCTTTCTTT. Residues: CASSLTTGPNTEAFF.